Listed below are T cell receptor beta chains from one sample, sequenced in a study of blood T cell repertoires in COVID-19. Profiling relied on immunoSEQ multiplex PCR, and the TCRdb table lists in-frame clones only, not all of them. The data hold about 200,000 clones, with around 89% observed a single time. The sample taken for sequencing was peripheral blood. These receptors came from a human donor in a cohort sampled during active COVID-19. CDR3s include the opening cysteine and the closing phenylalanine or tryptophan. Each record gives: D gene, V gene, clone size, J gene, CDR3 DNA, CDR3 protein. The D gene is left open where the match is weak. The listing skips clone size in some rows; elsewhere it reads once, few, many or a size class.

d_call: .
v_call: TRBV27
clone_size: once
j_call: TRBJ1-6
cdr3_nt: TGTGCCAGCAGTTACCTGGACAGCTCGTTTGGGGCCCTCCACTTT
cdr3_aa: CASSYLDSSFGALHF

d_call: .
v_call: TRBV6-2/TRBV6-3
clone_size: .
j_call: TRBJ2-7
cdr3_nt: TGTGCCAGCAGTCGGGGGTACTACGAGCAGTACTTC
cdr3_aa: CASSRGYYEQYF

d_call: .
v_call: TRBV3-1/TRBV3-2
clone_size: .
j_call: TRBJ2-7
cdr3_nt: TGTGCCAGCAGCCAAGAATCCGCCGGGGGTTCGAGAGAGCAGTACTTC
cdr3_aa: CASSQESAGGSREQYF

d_call: .
v_call: TRBV6-2/TRBV6-3
clone_size: .
j_call: TRBJ1-5
cdr3_nt: TGTGCCAGCAGTTACTCGAGGACAAAAACCCGGGGCAATCAGCCCCAGCATTTT
cdr3_aa: CASSYSRTKTRGNQPQHF

d_call: TRBD1
v_call: TRBV27
clone_size: .
j_call: TRBJ2-7
cdr3_nt: TGTGCCAGCAGACCTCCTAAGACAGGGTCCTACGAGCAGTACTTC
cdr3_aa: CASRPPKTGSYEQYF

d_call: TRBD2
v_call: TRBV5-1
clone_size: .
j_call: TRBJ2-1
cdr3_nt: TGCGCCAGCAGCTTGTCTAGCGGGATGGGGAATGAGCAGTTCTTC
cdr3_aa: CASSLSSGMGNEQFF

d_call: .
v_call: TRBV4-3
clone_size: .
j_call: TRBJ2-1
cdr3_nt: TGCGCCAGCAGCCAAGAAGCGAGGAGCAGAATAAATGAGCAGTTCTTC
cdr3_aa: CASSQEARSRINEQFF

d_call: TRBD1
v_call: TRBV25-1
clone_size: .
j_call: TRBJ1-4
cdr3_nt: TGTGCCAGCAGCAAATCCGGGACAGGGGGCCCGCGCAGTGAAAAACTGTTTTTT
cdr3_aa: CASSKSGTGGPRSEKLFF

d_call: .
v_call: TRBV30
clone_size: .
j_call: TRBJ2-6
cdr3_nt: TGTGCCTGGAGCCGACGGGGCTCTGGGGCCAACGTCCTGACTTTC
cdr3_aa: CAWSRRGSGANVLTF

d_call: .
v_call: TRBV18
clone_size: .
j_call: TRBJ2-7
cdr3_nt: TGTGCCAGCTCATCAAACGCAGGCTCCTACGAGCAGTACTTC
cdr3_aa: CASSSNAGSYEQYF

d_call: .
v_call: TRBV6-2/TRBV6-3
clone_size: .
j_call: TRBJ1-1
cdr3_nt: TGTGCCAGCAGTTACAGGGGTAGGATTGAAGCTTTCTTT
cdr3_aa: CASSYRGRIEAFF

d_call: TRBD2
v_call: TRBV5-1
clone_size: .
j_call: TRBJ2-7
cdr3_nt: TGCGCCAGCAGCTTGGCCCTCGGGGGGGCCTCCTACGAGCAGTACTTC
cdr3_aa: CASSLALGGASYEQYF

d_call: .
v_call: TRBV7-8
clone_size: .
j_call: TRBJ2-1
cdr3_nt: TGTGCCAGCAGCCCTCGTGTCAATGAGCAGTTCTTC
cdr3_aa: CASSPRVNEQFF

d_call: TRBD1
v_call: TRBV5-4
clone_size: .
j_call: TRBJ2-2
cdr3_nt: TGTGCCAGCAGCTGGACAGGACAGGGTGGGACCGGGGAGCTGTTTTTT
cdr3_aa: CASSWTGQGGTGELFF

d_call: TRBD1
v_call: TRBV14
clone_size: .
j_call: TRBJ1-4
cdr3_nt: TGTGCCAGCAGCCAAGGACAGGGCGGTTCGGGTGGAAAACTGTTTTTT
cdr3_aa: CASSQGQGGSGGKLFF

d_call: TRBD2
v_call: TRBV7-2
clone_size: once
j_call: TRBJ2-3
cdr3_nt: TGTGCCAGCAGCTTAATGAGCGGGGCAGGCACAGATACGCAGTATTTT
cdr3_aa: CASSLMSGAGTDTQYF

d_call: TRBD1
v_call: TRBV28
clone_size: .
j_call: TRBJ2-3
cdr3_nt: TGTGCCAGCAGCCCCGGGACAGGGGGGAGCACAGATACGCAGTATTTT
cdr3_aa: CASSPGTGGSTDTQYF

d_call: .
v_call: TRBV19
clone_size: .
j_call: TRBJ2-7
cdr3_nt: TGTGCCAGTAGTATAAGCGGGGGACAGGGCTACGAGCAGTACTTC
cdr3_aa: CASSISGGQGYEQYF

d_call: .
v_call: TRBV12-3/TRBV12-4
clone_size: .
j_call: TRBJ2-3
cdr3_nt: TGTGCCAGCAGTGGGGCTAGCACAGATACGCAGTATTTT
cdr3_aa: CASSGASTDTQYF

d_call: TRBD2
v_call: TRBV3-1/TRBV3-2
clone_size: .
j_call: TRBJ2-2
cdr3_nt: TGTGCCAGTCAAGGGCATCGTTGGGCCAGGGCGGGAGATGGCGGGGAGCTGTTTTTT
cdr3_aa: CASQGHRWARAGDGGELFF

d_call: TRBD1
v_call: TRBV5-6
clone_size: .
j_call: TRBJ1-1
cdr3_nt: TGTGCCAGCAGCCTAAGGACAGGGGGCTCTCCTCGGGCCACTGAAGCTTTCTTT
cdr3_aa: CASSLRTGGSPRATEAFF

d_call: TRBD1
v_call: TRBV7-9
clone_size: .
j_call: TRBJ2-7
cdr3_nt: TGTGCCAGCAGCTTAGGTGGGACAGGGTCCTACGAGCAGTACTTC
cdr3_aa: CASSLGGTGSYEQYF

d_call: TRBD2
v_call: TRBV6-2/TRBV6-3
clone_size: .
j_call: TRBJ2-7
cdr3_nt: TGTGCCAGCAGTTCGAGGACGACTAGCGGGATCTACGAGCAGTACTTC
cdr3_aa: CASSSRTTSGIYEQYF

d_call: .
v_call: TRBV2
clone_size: few
j_call: TRBJ2-7
cdr3_nt: TGTGCCAGCCGGGACAACTCCTACGAGCAGTACTTC
cdr3_aa: CASRDNSYEQYF

d_call: .
v_call: TRBV15
clone_size: .
j_call: TRBJ2-7
cdr3_nt: TGTGCCACCAGCAGACTACCGGGATCCTCCTACGAGCAGTACTTC
cdr3_aa: CATSRLPGSSYEQYF

d_call: TRBD2
v_call: TRBV11-2
clone_size: .
j_call: TRBJ2-3
cdr3_nt: TGTGCCAGCAGCTTACTCGCGGGGGACAGCACAGATACGCAGTATTTT
cdr3_aa: CASSLLAGDSTDTQYF

d_call: TRBD1
v_call: TRBV6-6
clone_size: .
j_call: TRBJ2-7
cdr3_nt: TGTGCCAGCAGTGCTCCCGGGACAGGCTCCTACGAGCAGTACTTC
cdr3_aa: CASSAPGTGSYEQYF

d_call: .
v_call: TRBV6-5
clone_size: .
j_call: TRBJ2-1
cdr3_nt: TGTGCCAGCAGTCCGACAGCCTACAATGAGCAGTTCTTC
cdr3_aa: CASSPTAYNEQFF

d_call: .
v_call: TRBV23-1
clone_size: few
j_call: TRBJ2-7
cdr3_nt: TGCGCCAGCAGTCAATCGAATGAGCCCTACGAGCAGTACTTC
cdr3_aa: CASSQSNEPYEQYF